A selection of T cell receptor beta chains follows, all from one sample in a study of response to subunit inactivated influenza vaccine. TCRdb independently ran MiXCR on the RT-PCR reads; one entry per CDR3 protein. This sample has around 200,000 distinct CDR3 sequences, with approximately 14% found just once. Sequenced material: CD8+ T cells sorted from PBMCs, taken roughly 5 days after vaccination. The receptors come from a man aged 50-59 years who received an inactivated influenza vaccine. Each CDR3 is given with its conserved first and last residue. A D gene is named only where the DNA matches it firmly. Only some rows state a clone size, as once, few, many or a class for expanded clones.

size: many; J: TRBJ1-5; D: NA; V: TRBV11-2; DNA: TGTGCCAGCAGCTCCTCCGGGGGGCAACAGCCCCAGCATTTT; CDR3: CASSSSGGQQPQHF
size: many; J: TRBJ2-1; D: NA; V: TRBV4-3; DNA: TGCGCCAGCAGCTCGAAGGCGTCAGGGTCCTACAATGAGCAGTTCTTC; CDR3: CASSSKASGSYNEQFF
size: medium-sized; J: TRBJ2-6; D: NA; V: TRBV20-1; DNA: TGCAGTGCTAGAGATCTAACGCAGGCGGATTTCTCTGGGGCCAACGTCCTGACTTTC; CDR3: CSARDLTQADFSGANVLTF
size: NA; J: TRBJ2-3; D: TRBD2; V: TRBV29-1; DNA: TGCAGCGTTGAAGAGTTGACTAGCGGGATCACAGATACGCAGTATTTT; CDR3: CSVEELTSGITDTQYF
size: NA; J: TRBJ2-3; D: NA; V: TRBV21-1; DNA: TGTGCCAGCAGCAATAAGAAGGAGAAAGATACGCAGTATTTT; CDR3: CASSNKKEKDTQYF
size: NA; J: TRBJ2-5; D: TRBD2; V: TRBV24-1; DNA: TGTGCCACCAGTGATTTGCATGGGCTAGCGGGGGGCGTAGAGACCCAGTACTTC; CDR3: CATSDLHGLAGGVETQYF
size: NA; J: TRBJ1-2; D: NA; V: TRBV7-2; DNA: TGTGCCAGCAGCGACTGGAGCTATGGCTACACCTTC; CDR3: CASSDWSYGYTF
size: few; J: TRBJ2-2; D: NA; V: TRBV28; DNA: TGTGCCAGCAGTTTGACGATGGCCGGGGAGCTGTTTTTT; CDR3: CASSLTMAGELFF
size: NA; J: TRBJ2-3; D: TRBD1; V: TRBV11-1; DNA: TGTGCCAGCAGCTTCGACAGGGCCCCCACTTTGGCCCCCACAGATACGCAGTATTTT; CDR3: CASSFDRAPTLAPTDTQYF
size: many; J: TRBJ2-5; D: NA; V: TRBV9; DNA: TGTGCCAGCAGCGTAGAGGGAAACCTATACCAAGAGACCCAGTACTTC; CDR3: CASSVEGNLYQETQYF
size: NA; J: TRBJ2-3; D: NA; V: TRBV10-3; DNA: TGTGCCATCAGTGAGATACTGGGGATCACAGATACGCAGTATTTT; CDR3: CAISEILGITDTQYF
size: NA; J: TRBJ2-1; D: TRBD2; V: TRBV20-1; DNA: TGCTGTGCTAGAACCGTCGGACTAGCGGGAGGGCATGAGCAGTTCTTC; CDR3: CCARTVGLAGGHEQFF
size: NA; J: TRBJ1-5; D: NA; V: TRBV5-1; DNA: TGCGCCAGCAGCTTGGGGACAGCGTCCGGGCAGCCCCAGCATTTT; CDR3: CASSLGTASGQPQHF
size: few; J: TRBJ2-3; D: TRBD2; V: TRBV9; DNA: TGTGCCAGCAGCGTAGGTGCGGGAGTGGGAGATACGCAGTATTTT; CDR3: CASSVGAGVGDTQYF
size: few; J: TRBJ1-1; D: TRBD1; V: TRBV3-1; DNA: TGTGCCAGCAGCCAAGTTGTACAGGGGTTCGCTGCTTTCTTT; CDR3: CASSQVVQGFAAFF
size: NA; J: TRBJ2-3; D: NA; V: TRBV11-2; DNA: TGTGCCAGCAGGAACGAGTGGGGGGGCTCCAGCACAGATACGCAGTATTTT; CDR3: CASRNEWGGSSTDTQYF
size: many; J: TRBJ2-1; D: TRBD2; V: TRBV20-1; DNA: TGCAGTGCTAGAGACCTAGCGGGGGTGAGCACCTACAATGAGCAGTTCTTC; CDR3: CSARDLAGVSTYNEQFF
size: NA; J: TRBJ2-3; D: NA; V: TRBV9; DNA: TGTGCCAGCAGCGTACTCTTTTCAATTGAAGATACGCAGTATTTT; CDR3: CASSVLFSIEDTQYF
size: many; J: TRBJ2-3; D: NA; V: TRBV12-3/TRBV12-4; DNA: TGTGCCAGCAGTTCAGCGGGCGTCAGCACAGATACGCAGTATTTT; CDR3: CASSSAGVSTDTQYF
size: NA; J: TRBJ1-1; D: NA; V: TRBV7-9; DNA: TGTGCCAGTTCTCGGGGACCTGAAGCTTTCTTT; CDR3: CASSRGPEAFF
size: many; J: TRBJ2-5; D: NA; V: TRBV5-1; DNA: TGCGCCAGCAGCTTGGCCGGGTACCAAGAGACCCAGTACTTC; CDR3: CASSLAGYQETQYF
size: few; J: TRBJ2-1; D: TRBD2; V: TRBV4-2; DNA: TGTGCCAGCAGCCAGCTCCTGAGGGCTAGCGGGGGGGTGTACAATGAGCAGTTCTTC; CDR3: CASSQLLRASGGVYNEQFF
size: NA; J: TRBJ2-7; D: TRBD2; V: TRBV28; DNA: TGTGCCAGCAGTTTTGGCGGGAGCGCAACCTACGAGCAGTACTTC; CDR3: CASSFGGSATYEQYF
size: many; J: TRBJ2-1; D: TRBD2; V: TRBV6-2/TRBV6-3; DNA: TGTGCCAGCAGTTACTTGGGGACTAGCGGGGACAATGAGCAGTTCTTC; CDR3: CASSYLGTSGDNEQFF
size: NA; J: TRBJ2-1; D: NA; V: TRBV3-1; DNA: TGTGCCAGCAGCCCCGGGTCTTGGAATGAGCAGTTCTTC; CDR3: CASSPGSWNEQFF
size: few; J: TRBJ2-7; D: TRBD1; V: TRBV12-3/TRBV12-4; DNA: TGTGCCAGCAGTTGGGGACAGGACTACGAGCAGTACTTC; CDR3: CASSWGQDYEQYF
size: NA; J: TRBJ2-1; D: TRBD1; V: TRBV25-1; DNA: TGTGCCAGCCTGGGACAGGGCCCCAGCTCCTACAATGAGCAGTTCTTC; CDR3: CASLGQGPSSYNEQFF
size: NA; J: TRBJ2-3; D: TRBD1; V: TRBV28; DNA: TGTGCCAGCAGTTCTCCAGGGGGCGGGGGCACAGATACGCAGTATTTT; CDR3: CASSSPGGGGTDTQYF
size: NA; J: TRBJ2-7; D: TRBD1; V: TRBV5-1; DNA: TGCGCCAGCAGCTTGGGTCCAGGGGGCTCCTACGAGCAGTACTTC; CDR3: CASSLGPGGSYEQYF
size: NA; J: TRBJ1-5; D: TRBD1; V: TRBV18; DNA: TGTGCCAGCTCACCAGGACAGGGCGGGAATCAGCCCCAGCATTTT; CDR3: CASSPGQGGNQPQHF
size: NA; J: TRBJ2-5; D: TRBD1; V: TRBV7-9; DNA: TGTGCCAGCAGCTTATGGCAGGGGGCGCGGGAGACCCAGTACTTC; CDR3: CASSLWQGARETQYF
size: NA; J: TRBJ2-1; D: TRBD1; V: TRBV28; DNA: TGTGCCAGCAGTCCGGACAGGGCTAGCTCCTACAATGAGCAGTTCTTC; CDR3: CASSPDRASSYNEQFF
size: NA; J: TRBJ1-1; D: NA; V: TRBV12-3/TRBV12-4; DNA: TGTGCCAGCAGCCATTGGGGAACTGAAGCTTTCTTT; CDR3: CASSHWGTEAFF
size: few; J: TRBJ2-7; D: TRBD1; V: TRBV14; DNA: TGTGCCAGCAGCCTCGGGACAGGGGTCTCCTACGAGCAGTACTTC; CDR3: CASSLGTGVSYEQYF
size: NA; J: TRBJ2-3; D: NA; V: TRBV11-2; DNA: TGTGCCAGCAGCTCTCGCCTGAGCACAGATACGCAGTATTTT; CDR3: CASSSRLSTDTQYF
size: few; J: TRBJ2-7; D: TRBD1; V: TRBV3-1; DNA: TGTGCCAGCAGCCATGCGCCGGGACAGGGCTACGAGCAGTACTTC; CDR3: CASSHAPGQGYEQYF
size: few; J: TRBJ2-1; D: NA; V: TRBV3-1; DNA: TGTGCCAGCAGCCAAGTCTCCGGGGGCCCCTACAATGAGCAGTTCTTC; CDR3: CASSQVSGGPYNEQFF
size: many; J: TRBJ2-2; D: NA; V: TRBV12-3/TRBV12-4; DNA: TGTGCCAGCATGGGTCTGGGGGGAGCTTCCGCGAACACCGGGGAGCTGTTTTTT; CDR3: CASMGLGGASANTGELFF
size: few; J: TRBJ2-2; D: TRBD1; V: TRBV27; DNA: TGTGCCAGCAGTTTATCTCTCGGACAGGGGAGGACCGGGGAGCTGTTTTTT; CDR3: CASSLSLGQGRTGELFF
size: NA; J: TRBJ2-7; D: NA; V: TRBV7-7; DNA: TGTGCTAGCAGCCGGGGGTCGGGTTCCTCCTACGAGCAGTACTTC; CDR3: CASSRGSGSSYEQYF
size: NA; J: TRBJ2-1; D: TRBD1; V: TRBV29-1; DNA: TGCAGCGAGGGGACAGGGGTGAGCAATGAGCAGTTCTTC; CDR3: CSEGTGVSNEQFF
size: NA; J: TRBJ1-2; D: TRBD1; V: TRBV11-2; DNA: TGTGCCAGCAGCTCGGGACAGGGGACTTATGGCTACACCTTC; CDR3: CASSSGQGTYGYTF
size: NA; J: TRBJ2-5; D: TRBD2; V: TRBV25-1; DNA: TGTGCCAGCAGTATCGTAGCGGGGGGCCAAGAGACCCAGTACTTC; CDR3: CASSIVAGGQETQYF
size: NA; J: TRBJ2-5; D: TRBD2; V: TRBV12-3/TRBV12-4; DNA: TGTGCCAGCAGACTCCGGGGACTAGACTCCCAAGAGACCCAGTACTTC; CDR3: CASRLRGLDSQETQYF
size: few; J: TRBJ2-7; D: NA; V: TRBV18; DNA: TGTGCCAGCTCACCACCATCCACCCCCTACGAGCAGTACTTC; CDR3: CASSPPSTPYEQYF
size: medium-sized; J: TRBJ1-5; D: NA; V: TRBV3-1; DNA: TGTGCCAGCAGCTCTGGGCCGGGGCTCAATCAGCCCCAGCATTTT; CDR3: CASSSGPGLNQPQHF
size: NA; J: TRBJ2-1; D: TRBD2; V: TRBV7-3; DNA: TGTGCCAGCAGCCTCGGACTAGGGTCTTACAATGAGCAGTTCTTC; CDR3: CASSLGLGSYNEQFF
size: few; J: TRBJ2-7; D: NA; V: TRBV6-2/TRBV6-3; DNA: TGTGCCAGCAGTTACGCGTGGAGGCAGGTCATGTACTTC; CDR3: CASSYAWRQVMYF
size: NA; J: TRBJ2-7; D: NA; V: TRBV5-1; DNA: TGCGCCAGCAGCCCCCGGGCCCCTTACGAGCAGGACTTC; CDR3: CASSPRAPYEQDF
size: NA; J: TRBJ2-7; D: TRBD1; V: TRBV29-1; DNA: TGCAGCGTACGGGACAGGGGGTCTGGCGAGCAGTACTTC; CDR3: CSVRDRGSGEQYF
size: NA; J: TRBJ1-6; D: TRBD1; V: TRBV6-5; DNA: TGTGCCAGCAGTTCCCCGGGACAGAATTCACCCCTCCACTTT; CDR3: CASSSPGQNSPLHF
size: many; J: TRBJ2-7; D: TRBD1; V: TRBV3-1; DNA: TGTGCCAGCACCCAACGAACAGGGGACTCCTACGAGCAGTACTTC; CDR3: CASTQRTGDSYEQYF
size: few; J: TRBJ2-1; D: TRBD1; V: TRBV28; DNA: TGTGCCAGCAGTTTGGCAGGGGGCGTCACCTACAATGAGCAGTTCTTC; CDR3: CASSLAGGVTYNEQFF
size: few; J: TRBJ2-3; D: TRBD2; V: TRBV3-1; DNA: TGTGCCAGCAGCCAAGGACTAGCGGGGGCCGTCACAGATACGCAGTATTTT; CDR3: CASSQGLAGAVTDTQYF
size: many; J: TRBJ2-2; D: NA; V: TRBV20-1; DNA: TGCAGTGCCTCCTCAGGGGACACCGGGGAGCTGTTTTTT; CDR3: CSASSGDTGELFF
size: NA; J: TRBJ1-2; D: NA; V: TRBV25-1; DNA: TGTGCCAGCAGTGAAAGTACAGGAGCTAACTATGGCTACACCTTC; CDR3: CASSESTGANYGYTF
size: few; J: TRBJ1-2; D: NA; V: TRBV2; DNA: TGTGCCAGCAGTGGCCCCGGGGCGCGATATGGCTACACCTTC; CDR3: CASSGPGARYGYTF
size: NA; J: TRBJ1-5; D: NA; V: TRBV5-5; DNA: TGTGCCAGCAGCCCTTCCGCGGCGGGCAATCAGCCCCAGCATTTT; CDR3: CASSPSAAGNQPQHF
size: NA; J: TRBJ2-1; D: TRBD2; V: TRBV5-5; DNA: TGTGCCAGCAGCTTCCCAGGGACTATGGGATACAATGAGCAGTTCTTC; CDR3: CASSFPGTMGYNEQFF